Below, 6 T cell receptor beta chains from the same sample are listed, as sequenced in a study of blood T cell repertoires in COVID-19. Profiled with immunoSEQ multiplex PCR; TCRdb holds only in-frame clones, not every one. The sample has tens of thousands of clones, around four fifths seen once. Sequenced sample: peripheral blood. The receptor set was obtained from a man between 45 and 60 years old with active COVID-19.

The chain is built from TRBV9 and TRBJ2-5; maybe TRBD2 (5 bases). In germline, CDR1 is SGDLS, CDR2 YYNGEE. The CDR3 runs 13 residues. V shed 1 base and J shed 7 bases, with 11 bases lying between them. The DNA for the CDR3 is TGTGCCAGCAGCGTATTTAGCGCCGGGACCCAGTACTTC. It specifies CASSVFSAGTQYF. Combining the CDR3 with reference TRBV9 and TRBJ2-5 gives the whole variable domain DSGVTQTPKHLITATGQRVTLRCSPRSGDLSVYWYQQSLDQGLQFLIQYYNGEERAKGNILERFSAQQFPDLHSELNLSSLELGDSALYFCASSVFSAGTQYFGPGTRLLVL.

This clone is a singleton in its sample. The V call is TRBV5-1, the J call TRBJ2-7, with no clear D. Germline assignment: CDR1 SGHRS and CDR2 YFSETQ. V lost 0 bases and J 3 bases, leaving 13 bases between the germline ends. The CDR3 is 15 amino acids. CDR3 nucleotide sequence: TGCGCCAGCAGCTTGGAGTCCGGGTTCTACTACGAGCAGTACTTC. Its protein product is CASSLESGFYYEQYF.

V is TRBV4-2 and J is TRBJ1-4; a possible D gene is TRBD1 (6 bases). The CDR3 contains 16 residues. V dropped 5 bases and J dropped 3 bases, with 16 bases sitting between them. Germline CDR1 LGHNA, CDR2 YNFKEQ. In DNA, the CDR3 is TGTGCCAGCAGCTTGGTGGGGGCGCGCTCTAATGAAAAACTGTTTTTT. This sequence encodes CASSLVGARSNEKLFF.

This clone has just a few counts. The rearrangement joins TRBV7-2 to TRBJ2-7, with 7 bases lining up with TRBD1. Germline lookup yields CDR1 SGHTA and CDR2 FQGNSA. V shed 5 bases, J shed 0 bases, and the junction held 4 bases outside the gene matches. The CDR3 has 14 amino acids. The chain's CDR3 is CASSARQGSYEQYF. CDR3 bases: TGTGCCAGCAGCGCGAGACAGGGCTCCTACGAGCAGTACTTC.

The rearrangement links TRBV18 to TRBJ2-3; TRBD2 matches at 8 bases. The CDR3 is 15 amino acids. Germline lookup yields CDR1 KGHSH and CDR2 LQKENI. The junction had 9 bases not matched to a gene; V was cut back by 3 bases and J by 7 bases. CDR3 sequence reads: CASSPGREETNTQYF. The CDR3 coding sequence is TGTGCCAGCTCACCGGGGCGGGAGGAGACAAATACGCAGTATTTT.

V usage is TRBV5-1 and J usage is TRBJ1-1; D gene ambiguous. The germline gives CDR1 SGHRS, CDR2 YFSETQ. V was trimmed by 7 bases and J by 6 bases, leaving 19 bases between them. The CDR3 consists of 14 residues. CDR3: CASRPGGKGPEAFF. The CDR3, as DNA: TGCGCCAGCCGCCCAGGAGGGAAGGGCCCTGAAGCTTTCTTT.